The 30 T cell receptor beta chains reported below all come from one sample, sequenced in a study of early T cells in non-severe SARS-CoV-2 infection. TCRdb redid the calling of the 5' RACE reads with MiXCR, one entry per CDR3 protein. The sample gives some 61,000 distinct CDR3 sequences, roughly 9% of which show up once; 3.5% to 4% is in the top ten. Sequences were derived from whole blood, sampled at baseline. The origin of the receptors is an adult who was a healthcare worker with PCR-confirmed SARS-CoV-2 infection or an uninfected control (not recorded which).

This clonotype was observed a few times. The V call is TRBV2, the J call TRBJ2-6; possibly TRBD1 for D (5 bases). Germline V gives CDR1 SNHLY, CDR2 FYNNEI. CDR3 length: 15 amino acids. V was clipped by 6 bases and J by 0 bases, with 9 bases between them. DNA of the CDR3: TGTGCCAGCAGGACCCAGGGCTCTGGGGCCAACGTCCTGACTTTC. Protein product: CASRTQGSGANVLTF.

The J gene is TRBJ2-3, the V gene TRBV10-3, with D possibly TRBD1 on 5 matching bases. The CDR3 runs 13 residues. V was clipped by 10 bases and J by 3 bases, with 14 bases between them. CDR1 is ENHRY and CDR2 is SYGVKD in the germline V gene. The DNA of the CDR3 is TGTGCCACCACGACAGAAAGAACAGATACGCAGTATTTT. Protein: CATTTERTDTQYF.

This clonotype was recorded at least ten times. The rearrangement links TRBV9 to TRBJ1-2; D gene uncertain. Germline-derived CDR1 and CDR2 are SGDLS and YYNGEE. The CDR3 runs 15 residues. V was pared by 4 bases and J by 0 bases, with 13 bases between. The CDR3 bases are TGTGCCAGCAGCCCCGGCAGTACAACTAACTATGGCTACACCTTC. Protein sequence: CASSPGSTTNYGYTF.

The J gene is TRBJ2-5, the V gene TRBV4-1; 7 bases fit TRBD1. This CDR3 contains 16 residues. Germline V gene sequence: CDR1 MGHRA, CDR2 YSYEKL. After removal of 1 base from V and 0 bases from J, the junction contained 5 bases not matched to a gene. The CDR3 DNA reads TGCGCCAGCAGCCAAGTTCAACAGGGGTACCAAGAGACCCAGTACTTC. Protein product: CASSQVQQGYQETQYF.

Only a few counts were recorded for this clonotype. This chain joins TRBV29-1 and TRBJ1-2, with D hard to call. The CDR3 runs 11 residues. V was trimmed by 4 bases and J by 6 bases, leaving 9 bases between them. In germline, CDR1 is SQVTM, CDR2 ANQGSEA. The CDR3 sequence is CSVAGPNGYTF. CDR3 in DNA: TGCAGCGTTGCTGGACCTAATGGCTACACCTTC.

CDR3 amino acids: CASSLQGTSTDTQYF. The CDR3 DNA is TGTGCCAGCAGCTTGCAGGGGACAAGCACAGATACGCAGTATTTT. The chain links TRBV27 to TRBJ2-3, with a weak D call TRBD1 (6 bases). From germline, CDR1 is MNHEY and CDR2 SMNVEV (reference sequence). Deletions cut 6 bases from V and 0 bases from J, with 13 bases between. This CDR3 contains 15 residues.

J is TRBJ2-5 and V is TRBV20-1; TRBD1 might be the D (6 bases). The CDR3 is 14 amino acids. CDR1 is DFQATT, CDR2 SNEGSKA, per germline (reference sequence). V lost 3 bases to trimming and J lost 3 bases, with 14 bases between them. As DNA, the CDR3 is TGCAGTGCTAGCCTGACCAAGGGGGAAGAGACCCAGTACTTC. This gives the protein CSASLTKGEETQYF.

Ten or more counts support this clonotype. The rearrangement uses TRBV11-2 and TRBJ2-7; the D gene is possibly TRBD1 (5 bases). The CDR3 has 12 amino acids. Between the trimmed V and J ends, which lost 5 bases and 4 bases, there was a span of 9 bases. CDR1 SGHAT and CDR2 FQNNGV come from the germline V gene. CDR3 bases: TGTGCCAGCAGCCTGGGGCGATACGAGCAGTACTTC. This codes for CASSLGRYEQYF.

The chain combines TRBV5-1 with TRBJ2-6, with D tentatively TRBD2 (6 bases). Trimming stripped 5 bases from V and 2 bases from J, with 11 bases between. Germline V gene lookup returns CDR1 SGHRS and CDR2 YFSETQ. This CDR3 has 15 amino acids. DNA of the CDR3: TGCGCCAGCAGACTACCGGGAGCTGGGGCCAACGTCCTGACTTTC. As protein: CASRLPGAGANVLTF.

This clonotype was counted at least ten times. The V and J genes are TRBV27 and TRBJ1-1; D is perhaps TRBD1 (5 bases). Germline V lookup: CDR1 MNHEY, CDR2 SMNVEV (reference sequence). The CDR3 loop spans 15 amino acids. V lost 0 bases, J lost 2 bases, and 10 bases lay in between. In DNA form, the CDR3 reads TGTGCCAGCAGTTTATCAACCGGGGCAAACACTGAAGCTTTCTTT. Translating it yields CASSLSTGANTEAFF.

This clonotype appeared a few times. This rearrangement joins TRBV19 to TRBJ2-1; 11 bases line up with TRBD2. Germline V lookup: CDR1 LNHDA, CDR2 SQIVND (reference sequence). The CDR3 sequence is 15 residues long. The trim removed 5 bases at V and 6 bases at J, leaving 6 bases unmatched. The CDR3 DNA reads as TGTGCCAGTAGTTCCCTAGCGGGAGGCAGCAATGAGCAGTTCTTC. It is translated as CASSSLAGGSNEQFF.

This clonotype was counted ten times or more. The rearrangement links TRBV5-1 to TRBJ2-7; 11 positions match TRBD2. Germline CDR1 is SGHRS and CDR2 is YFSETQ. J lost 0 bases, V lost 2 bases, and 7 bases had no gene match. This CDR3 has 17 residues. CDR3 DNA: TGCGCCAGCAGCTTAGGACTAGCGGGTACCGTCTCCTACGAGCAGTACTTC. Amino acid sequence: CASSLGLAGTVSYEQYF.

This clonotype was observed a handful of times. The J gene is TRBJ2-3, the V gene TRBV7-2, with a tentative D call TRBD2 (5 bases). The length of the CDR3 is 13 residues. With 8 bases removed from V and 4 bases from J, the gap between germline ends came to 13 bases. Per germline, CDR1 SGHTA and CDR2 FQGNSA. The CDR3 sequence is CASAFGNPDTQYF. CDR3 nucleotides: TGTGCCAGCGCCTTCGGGAACCCAGATACGCAGTATTTT.

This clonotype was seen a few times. The CDR3, as DNA: TGTGCCAGCAGCCCCCAGGGACCTGGGGCCAACGTCCTGACTTTC. Its protein product is CASSPQGPGANVLTF. V and J are TRBV7-3 and TRBJ2-6; the D gene could be TRBD1 or TRBD2 (5 bases each). V was pared by 5 bases and J by 2 bases, with 10 bases between. The CDR3 contains 15 residues. Germline CDR1 and CDR2: SGHTA and FQGTGA. The full variable domain, with the rest looked up from reference TRBV7-3 and TRBJ2-6, is GAGVSQTPSNKVTEKGKYVELRCDPISGHTALYWYRQSLGQGPEFLIYFQGTGAADDSGLPNDRFFAVRPEGSVSTLKIQRTERGDSAVYLCASSPQGPGANVLTFGAGSRLTVL.

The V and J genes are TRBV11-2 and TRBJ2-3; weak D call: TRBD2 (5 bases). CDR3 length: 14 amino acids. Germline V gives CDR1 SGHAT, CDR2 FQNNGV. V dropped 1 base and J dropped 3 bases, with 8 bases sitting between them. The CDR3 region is CASSLVGVTDTQYF. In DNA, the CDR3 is TGTGCCAGCAGCTTAGTCGGGGTTACAGATACGCAGTATTTT. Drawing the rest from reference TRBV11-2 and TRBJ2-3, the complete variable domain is EAGVAQSPRYKIIEKRQSVAFWCNPISGHATLYWYQQILGQGPKLLIQFQNNGVVDDSQLPKDRFSAERLKGVDSTLKIQPAKLEDSAVYLCASSLVGVTDTQYFGPGTRLTVL.

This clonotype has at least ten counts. DNA of the CDR3: TGTGCCAGCAGCCCGACCCGCTGGACAGGGGTCAACTACGAGCAGTACTTC. This encodes CASSPTRWTGVNYEQYF. The J gene is TRBJ2-7, the V gene TRBV11-2; 9 bases line up with TRBD1. Germline assignment: CDR1 SGHAT and CDR2 FQNNGV. Trimming removed 5 bases from V and 3 bases from J; junction bases left unmatched: 14. The CDR3 contains 17 residues.

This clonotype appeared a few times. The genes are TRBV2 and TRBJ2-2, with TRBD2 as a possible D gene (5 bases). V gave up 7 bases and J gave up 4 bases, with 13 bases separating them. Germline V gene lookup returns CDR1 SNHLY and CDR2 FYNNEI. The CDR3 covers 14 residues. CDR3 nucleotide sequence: TGTGCCAGCACCTCGGAGCGGTTCACCGGGGAGCTGTTTTTT. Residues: CASTSERFTGELFF.

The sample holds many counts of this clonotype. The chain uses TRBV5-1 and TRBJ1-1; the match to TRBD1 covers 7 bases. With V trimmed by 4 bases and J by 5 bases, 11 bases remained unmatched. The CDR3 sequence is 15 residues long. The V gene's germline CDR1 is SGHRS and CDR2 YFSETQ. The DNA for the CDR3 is TGCGCCAGCAGCATGACAGGGCCTCCGGTGACTGAAGCTTTCTTT. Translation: CASSMTGPPVTEAFF.

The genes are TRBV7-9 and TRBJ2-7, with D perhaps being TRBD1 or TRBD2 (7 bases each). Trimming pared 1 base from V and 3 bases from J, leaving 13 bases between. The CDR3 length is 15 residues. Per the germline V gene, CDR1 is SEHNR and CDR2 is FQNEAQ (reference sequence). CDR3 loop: CASSLGQGGVYEQYF. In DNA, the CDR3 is TGTGCCAGCAGCTTAGGACAGGGAGGGGTCTACGAGCAGTACTTC.

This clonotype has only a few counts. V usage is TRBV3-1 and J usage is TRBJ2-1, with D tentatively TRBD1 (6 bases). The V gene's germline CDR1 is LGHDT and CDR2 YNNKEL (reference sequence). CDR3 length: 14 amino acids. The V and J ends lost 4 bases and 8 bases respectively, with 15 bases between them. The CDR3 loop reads CASSPEGGVDEQFF. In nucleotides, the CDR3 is TGTGCCAGCAGCCCGGAAGGGGGAGTTGATGAGCAGTTCTTC.

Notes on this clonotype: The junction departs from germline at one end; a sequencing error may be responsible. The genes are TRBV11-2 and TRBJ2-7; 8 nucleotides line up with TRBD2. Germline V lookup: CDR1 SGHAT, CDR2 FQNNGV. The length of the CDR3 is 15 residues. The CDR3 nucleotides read TGTGCCAGCAGCTTAGCGGCGGGGGGATACTACGAGCTGTACTTC. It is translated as CASSLAAGGYYELYF.

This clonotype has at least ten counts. For the CDR3, the DNA is TGCGCCAGCAGCTTGCAAACATACCAAGAGACCCAGTACTTC. Translation: CASSLQTYQETQYF. The V and J genes are TRBV5-1 and TRBJ2-5, with D unclear. The V gene lost 1 base and the J gene lost 0 bases, with 7 bases spanning the gap. The CDR3 length is 14 residues. Germline V lookup: CDR1 SGHRS, CDR2 YFSETQ.

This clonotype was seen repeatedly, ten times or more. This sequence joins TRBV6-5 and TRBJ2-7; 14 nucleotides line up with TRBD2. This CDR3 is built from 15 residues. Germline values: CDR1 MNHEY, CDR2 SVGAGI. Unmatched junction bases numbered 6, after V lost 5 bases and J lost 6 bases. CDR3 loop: CASSPGLAGVSEQYF. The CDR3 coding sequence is TGTGCCAGCAGTCCGGGACTAGCGGGAGTAAGCGAGCAGTACTTC.

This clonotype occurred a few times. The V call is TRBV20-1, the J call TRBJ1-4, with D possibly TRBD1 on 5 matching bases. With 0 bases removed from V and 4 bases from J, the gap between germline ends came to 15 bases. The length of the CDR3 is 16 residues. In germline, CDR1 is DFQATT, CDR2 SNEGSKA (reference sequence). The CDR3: CSARDGVLGGNEKLFF. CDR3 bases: TGCAGTGCTAGAGATGGGGTCCTCGGGGGTAATGAAAAACTGTTTTTT.

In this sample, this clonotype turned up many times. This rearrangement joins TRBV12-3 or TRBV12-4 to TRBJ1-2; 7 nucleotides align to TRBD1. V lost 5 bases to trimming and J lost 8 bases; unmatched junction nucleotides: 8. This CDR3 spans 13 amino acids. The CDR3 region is CASSQTGVQGYTF. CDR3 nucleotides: TGTGCCAGCAGTCAAACAGGGGTGCAAGGCTACACCTTC.

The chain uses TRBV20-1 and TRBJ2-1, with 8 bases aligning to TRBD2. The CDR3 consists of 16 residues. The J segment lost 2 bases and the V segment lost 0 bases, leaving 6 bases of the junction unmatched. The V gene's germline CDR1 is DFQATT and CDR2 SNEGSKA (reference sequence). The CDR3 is CSARELTSVPYNEQFF. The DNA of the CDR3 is TGCAGTGCTAGAGAATTGACTAGCGTACCCTACAATGAGCAGTTCTTC.

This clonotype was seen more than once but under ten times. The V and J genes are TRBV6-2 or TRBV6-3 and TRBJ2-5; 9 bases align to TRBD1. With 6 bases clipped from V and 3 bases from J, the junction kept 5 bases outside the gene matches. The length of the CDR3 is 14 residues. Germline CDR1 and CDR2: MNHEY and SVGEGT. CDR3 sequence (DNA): TGTGCCAGCAGACGACAGGGGGTAAAAGAGACCCAGTACTTC. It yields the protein CASRRQGVKETQYF.

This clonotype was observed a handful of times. The CDR3 DNA follows: TGTGCCAGCAGCGAACGACTAGCGGGAGGTAGGACAGATACGCAGTATTTT. Its protein is CASSERLAGGRTDTQYF. The V gene is TRBV21-1, the J gene TRBJ2-3; the table's TRBD2 call for D was not verified on the DNA. TRBV21-1 has pseudogene status. CDR3 length equals 17 residues.

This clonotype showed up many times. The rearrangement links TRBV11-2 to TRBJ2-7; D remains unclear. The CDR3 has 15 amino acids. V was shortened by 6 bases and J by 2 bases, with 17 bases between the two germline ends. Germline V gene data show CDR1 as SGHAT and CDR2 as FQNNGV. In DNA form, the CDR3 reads TGTGCCAGCAGTACCCCCCGGGTGAGCCCCTACGAGCAGTACTTC. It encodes CASSTPRVSPYEQYF.

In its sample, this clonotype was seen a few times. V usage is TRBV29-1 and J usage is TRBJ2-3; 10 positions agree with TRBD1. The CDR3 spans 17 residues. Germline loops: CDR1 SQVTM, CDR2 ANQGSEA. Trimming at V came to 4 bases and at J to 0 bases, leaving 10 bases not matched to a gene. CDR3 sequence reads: CSVATGTGALSTDTQYF. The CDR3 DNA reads TGCAGCGTTGCTACCGGGACAGGGGCCCTAAGCACAGATACGCAGTATTTT.